Sequencing of this T cell receptor beta chain was carried out in a study of cytomegalovirus exposure and HLA in healthy donors. Study background: The 95 to 150 validation repertoires used the same platform as the roughly 670 first-cohort repertoires, a later analysis reported.

Sequenced by immunoSEQ multiplex PCR; TCRdb stores in-frame clones only, minus some. Among about 110,000 clones listed, roughly 90% were seen once. Germline V CDR1 and CDR2: LGHNA, YSLEER. The ends lost 0 bases at V and 3 bases at J; junction bases unmatched: 4. CDR3 size: 16 residues. In the case of this clone: Antigen specificity is unknown.

Study outcomes and limitations: Researchers counted around 180 TCR beta chains as cytomegalovirus-associated. CMV antigen specificity of a few CMV-associated chains was confirmed in vitro.

Source material: PBMCs. The rearrangement links TRBV4-3 to TRBJ2-7; 11 positions agree with TRBD1. This receptor was identified in a young woman in good health and CMV-seronegative. The CDR3 bases are TGCGCCAGCAGCCAAGATACCGGGACAGGGGGCTACGAGCAGTACTTC. Encoded protein: CASSQDTGTGGYEQYF.